This passage covers 23 T cell receptor beta chains from one sample sequenced in a study of response to subunit inactivated influenza vaccine. TCRdb itself ran the RT-PCR reads through MiXCR, one entry per CDR3 protein. In the table there are 450,000 to 700,000 distinct CDR3 sequences, about 14% of which are singletons. The sequencing here drew on PBMCs from blood, taken approximately 12 days after vaccination. The source of these receptors is a man aged 50-60 years who received an inactivated influenza vaccine.

The sample holds a few counts of this clonotype. The chain has TRBV20-1 and TRBJ1-1; no clear D. V shed 1 base and J shed 7 bases, with 1 base lying between them. The germline CDR1 and CDR2 sequences are DFQATT and SNEGSKA (reference sequence). This CDR3 has 9 residues. The CDR3 coding sequence is TGCAGTGCTAGAGGTGAAGCTTTCTTT. Translating gives CSARGEAFF.

This sequence joins TRBV10-3 and TRBJ2-3, with TRBD2 matching over 7 bases. Germline V gene data show CDR1 as ENHRY and CDR2 as SYGVKD. V lost 3 bases to trimming and J lost 0 bases; unmatched junction nucleotides: 9. The CDR3 has 17 amino acids. The CDR3 protein is CAISEVGGRASTDTQYF. In nucleotides, the CDR3 is TGTGCCATCAGTGAAGTTGGCGGGAGAGCTAGCACAGATACGCAGTATTTT.

The V and J genes are TRBV18 and TRBJ1-2; 9 bases map to TRBD1. V was pared by 3 bases and J by 4 bases, with 6 bases of the junction left unmatched. This CDR3 comprises 15 residues. The germline V gene encodes CDR1 KGHSH and CDR2 LQKENI. The CDR3 loop reads CASSPDRDRAYGYTF. The CDR3 DNA follows: TGTGCCAGCTCACCGGACCGGGACAGGGCCTATGGCTACACCTTC.

This clonotype was counted ten times or more. The chain employs TRBV3-1 and TRBJ2-2, with D possibly TRBD2 on 5 matching bases. V was trimmed by 4 bases and J by 8 bases, leaving 14 bases between them. CDR3 length: 14 amino acids. Per the germline V gene, CDR1 is LGHDT and CDR2 is YNNKEL (reference sequence). This CDR3 reads CASSPGGFNGELFF. The DNA of the CDR3 is TGTGCCAGCAGCCCCGGAGGATTCAATGGGGAGCTGTTTTTT.

The V and J genes are TRBV11-2 and TRBJ2-7, with unresolved D. The germline V and J ends were trimmed by 0 bases and 6 bases, with 12 bases remaining between them. The CDR3 consists of 14 residues. Germline CDR1 SGHAT, CDR2 FQNNGV. For the CDR3, the DNA is TGTGCCAGCAGCTTAGAACAGACATTTAGCGAGCAGTACTTC. Its protein is CASSLEQTFSEQYF.

This clonotype was recorded many times. The rearrangement joins TRBV7-6 to TRBJ2-1, with TRBD1 matching 9 bases. CDR1 and CDR2 (germline): SGHVS, FNYEAQ. CDR3 length equals 15 residues. Trimming at V came to 1 base and at J to 4 bases, leaving 2 bases not matched to a gene. CDR3 nucleotides: TGTGCCAGCAGCTTAGTCGGGACAGGGTACAATGAGCAGTTCTTC. Translated: CASSLVGTGYNEQFF.

This clonotype was detected many times. The chain has TRBV29-1 and TRBJ2-5, with D uncertain. The CDR3 covers 15 residues. The germline V and J ends were trimmed by 1 base and 7 bases, with 19 bases remaining between them. Germline CDR1 is SQVTM and CDR2 is ANQGSEA. CDR3 sequence (DNA): TGCAGCGTTGAAGGAAGGGTCGGGTTTTCGGGGACCCAGTACTTC. Its protein product is CSVEGRVGFSGTQYF.

This clonotype was found a few times. This chain links TRBV6-5 with TRBJ2-1, with D maybe TRBD2 (5 bases). The CDR3 is 15 residues long. Trimming removed 0 bases at V and 9 bases at J, with 15 bases between. Germline CDR1 is MNHEY and CDR2 is SVGAGI. This CDR3 is CASSYSNPGIGEQFF. Here the CDR3 DNA reads TGTGCCAGCAGTTACTCGAATCCGGGGATAGGTGAGCAGTTCTTC.

The chain links TRBV7-2 to TRBJ2-3; D is ambiguous. This CDR3 spans 15 amino acids. Trimming stripped 4 bases from V and 2 bases from J, with 13 bases between. Germline CDR1 is SGHTA and CDR2 is FQGNSA. The CDR3: CASSSHHGPTDTQYF. CDR3 bases: TGTGCCAGCAGCTCCCACCACGGGCCCACAGATACGCAGTATTTT.

The V and J genes are TRBV2 and TRBJ2-6, with D perhaps TRBD2 (6 bases). Germline V lookup: CDR1 SNHLY, CDR2 FYNNEI. There are 19 residues in the CDR3. The CDR3 loop reads CTFSLWRVFSGSGANVLTF. The CDR3 nucleotides are TGTACCTTCAGTTTATGGAGGGTTTTCTCGGGCTCTGGGGCCAACGTCCTGACTTTC.

The chain combines TRBV7-6 with TRBJ2-2; maybe TRBD1 (5 bases). The CDR3 consists of 16 residues. Per the germline V gene, CDR1 is SGHVS and CDR2 is FNYEAQ. V was shortened by 5 bases and J by 1 base, with 14 bases between the two germline ends. In DNA form, the CDR3 reads TGTGCCAGCAGCAATTTCCGCAGGGAGAACACCGGGGAGCTGTTTTTT. It translates to CASSNFRRENTGELFF.

The rearrangement joins TRBV7-2 to TRBJ2-3; 7 bases match TRBD1. Trimming at V came to 3 bases and at J to 6 bases, leaving 6 bases not matched to a gene. This CDR3 is 14 amino acids long. Germline CDR1 and CDR2: SGHTA and FQGNSA. The CDR3 nucleotides read TGTGCCAGCAGCTTTAGACAGGGTAGGGATACGCAGTATTTT. Amino acid sequence: CASSFRQGRDTQYF. The variable domain in full, with the rest retrieved from reference TRBV7-2 and TRBJ2-3, is GAGVSQSPSNKVTEKGKDVELRCDPISGHTALYWYRQSLGQGLEFLIYFQGNSAPDKSGLPSDRFSAERTGGSVSTLTIQRTQQEDSAVYLCASSFRQGRDTQYFGPGTRLTVL.

This clonotype was seen many times. The CDR3 loop reads CSARRGQGAGTEAFF. As DNA, the CDR3 is TGCAGTGCTAGAAGAGGACAGGGGGCGGGTACTGAAGCTTTCTTT. This sequence joins TRBV20-1 and TRBJ1-1; 11 bases agree with TRBD1. The CDR3 is 15 amino acids. Germline values: CDR1 DFQATT, CDR2 SNEGSKA (reference sequence). The J segment lost 5 bases and the V segment lost 2 bases, leaving 7 bases of the junction unmatched.

This clonotype was counted a few times. The CDR3 here is CASRGPPGNEQFF. The DNA of the CDR3 is TGTGCCAGCAGAGGACCCCCCGGGAATGAGCAGTTCTTC. The chain links TRBV6-2 or TRBV6-3 to TRBJ2-1; D gene unclear. The V gene lost 6 bases and the J gene lost 7 bases, with 13 bases spanning the gap. Germline CDR1 MNHEY, CDR2 SVGEGT. CDR3 size: 13 residues.

The V gene is TRBV15, the J gene TRBJ1-1; TRBD1 aligns across 10 bases. This CDR3 is 18 amino acids long. The germline gives CDR1 LNHNV, CDR2 YYDKDF (reference sequence). V dropped 4 bases and J dropped 6; count of bases not matched to a gene: 17. The CDR3 spells CATSTKAGQGPLGAEAFF. CDR3 sequence (DNA): TGTGCCACCAGCACAAAAGCGGGACAGGGGCCCCTTGGCGCTGAAGCTTTCTTT.

The chain has TRBV12-3 or TRBV12-4 and TRBJ2-3; 9 bases are a match to TRBD2. There are 16 residues in the CDR3. V shed 5 bases and J 4 bases; nucleotides not matched to a gene: 10. CDR3 loop: CASSPHSGGGADTQYF. As DNA, the CDR3 is TGTGCCAGCAGTCCGCATAGCGGGGGCGGCGCAGATACGCAGTATTTT.

V usage is TRBV7-9 and J usage is TRBJ2-7, with D possibly TRBD2 on 7 matching bases. V gave up 5 bases and J gave up 2 bases, with 16 bases separating them. The CDR3 contains 15 residues. Looked up from germline, CDR1 is SEHNR and CDR2 is FQNEAQ (reference sequence). The CDR3 region is CASSPLGGPPYEQYF. CDR3 bases: TGTGCCAGCAGCCCGTTGGGGGGGCCCCCCTACGAGCAGTACTTC.

This clonotype was detected a few times. The gene calls are TRBV20-1 and TRBJ2-7; 8 bases map to TRBD2. This CDR3 contains 13 residues. V trimming: 5 bases; J trimming: 6 bases; junction bases outside the gene matches: 9. Germline V CDR1 and CDR2: DFQATT, SNEGSKA (reference sequence). This chain's CDR3 is CSARPGTSAEQYF. DNA of the CDR3: TGCAGTGCTCGACCCGGGACTAGTGCCGAGCAGTACTTC.

This clonotype was counted a few times. The CDR3 DNA reads as TGTGCCAGCAGCCAAGAAATACACCCCAACTACGAGCAGTACTTC. It encodes CASSQEIHPNYEQYF. The rearrangement links TRBV4-2 to TRBJ2-7; D is ambiguous. Per the germline V gene, CDR1 is LGHNA and CDR2 is YNFKEQ. CDR3 length equals 15 residues. V dropped 0 bases and J dropped 3 bases, with 12 bases sitting between them.

This clonotype was seen a handful of times. V is TRBV7-8 and J is TRBJ2-3; 7 nucleotides align to TRBD2. From germline, CDR1 is SGHVS and CDR2 FQNEAQ. This CDR3 is built from 15 residues. Losses at the gene ends were 2 bases for V and 5 bases for J; bases not matched to a gene: 7. The CDR3 coding sequence is TGTGCCAGCAGCTTATGGGGGGGTTCTGGAGATACGCAGTATTTT. It translates to CASSLWGGSGDTQYF.

This rearrangement joins TRBV6-2 or TRBV6-3 to TRBJ1-5, with TRBD1 identical over 7 bases. The length of the CDR3 is 13 residues. The germline CDR1 and CDR2 sequences are MNHEY and SVGEGT. Unmatched junction bases numbered 4, after V lost 9 bases and J lost 2 bases. CDR3: CASLDRGNQPQHF. The CDR3 DNA sequence: TGTGCCAGTCTCGACAGGGGCAATCAGCCCCAGCATTTT.

A few counts support this clonotype. The chain uses TRBV20-1 and TRBJ2-7; D is undetermined. This CDR3 is built from 12 residues. CDR1 DFQATT and CDR2 SNEGSKA come from the germline V gene (reference sequence). V was pared by 3 bases and J by 4 bases, with 10 bases between. The CDR3 spells CSARPGLYEQYF. CDR3 DNA sequence: TGCAGTGCTAGGCCCGGGTTATACGAGCAGTACTTC.

Many counts were recorded for this clonotype. The V and J genes are TRBV28 and TRBJ1-2; TRBD1 might be the D (5 bases). The V end was cut by 6 bases, the J end by 3 bases, with 11 bases between. CDR3 length equals 13 residues. Germline assignment: CDR1 MDHEN and CDR2 SYDVKM. As DNA, the CDR3 is TGTGCCAGCAGGTCCGGGGCCTACTATGGCTACACCTTC. Translation: CASRSGAYYGYTF.